Each of the 20 T cell receptor beta chains below was sequenced from the same sample in a study of T cells in Graves' hyperthyroidism and ophthalmopathy. TCR beta CDR3 sequences were amplified from RNA transcripts. A first-round RT-PCR of the TCR CDR3 used the HTBI primer set. Using its own MiXCR run on the multiplex PCR reads, TCRdb lists one record per CDR3 protein. The sample records about 360,000 distinct CDR3 sequences, roughly 13% being singletons. The sequenced material came from blood. The receptors come from a man aged 25-45 years with Graves' hyperthyroidism that later progressed to Graves' ophthalmopathy.

With regard to this clonotype: A much larger clone sits a single nucleotide away, making a read error possible. V and J are TRBV12-5 and TRBJ2-7; D is ambiguous. Germline CDR1 reads LGHNT; CDR2 reads FRNRAP. CDR3 size: 14 residues. DNA for the CDR3: TGTGCTAGTGGCCTTGGACCTAACTCCTACGTGCAGTACTTC. It is translated as CASGLGPNSYVQYF. The full variable domain, completed using reference TRBV12-5 and TRBJ2-7, is DARVTQTPRHKVTEMGQEVTMRCQPILGHNTVFWYRQTMMQGLELLAYFRNRAPLDDSGMPKDRFSAEMPDATLATLKIQPSEPRDSAVYFCASGLGPNSYVQYFGPGTRLTVT.

V is TRBV5-1 and J is TRBJ1-3; a weak D match, TRBD1 (6 bases). Per the germline V gene, CDR1 is SGHRS and CDR2 is YFSETQ. The V and J ends lost 6 bases and 0 bases respectively, with 10 bases between them. The CDR3 spans 14 residues. The CDR3 sequence is CASTDRSSGNTIYF. The CDR3 nucleotides read TGCGCCAGCACGGACAGATCCTCTGGAAACACCATATATTTT.

This clonotype appeared many times. The rearrangement uses TRBV30 and TRBJ1-6, with D perhaps TRBD1 (6 bases). This CDR3 has 12 amino acids. Germline lookup yields CDR1 GTSNPN and CDR2 SVGIG (reference sequence). Between the trimmed V and J ends, which lost 2 bases and 11 bases, there was a span of 10 bases. This CDR3 is CAWSSGGAPLHF. DNA of the CDR3: TGTGCCTGGAGTTCCGGGGGCGCACCCCTCCACTTT.

The rearrangement links TRBV9 to TRBJ2-7, with D unclear. Trimming left V 0 bases short and J 0 bases short, with 7 bases between. The CDR3 consists of 14 residues. The germline gives CDR1 SGDLS, CDR2 YYNGEE. This chain's CDR3 is CASSVEANSYEQYF. In DNA, the CDR3 is TGTGCCAGCAGCGTAGAAGCAAACTCCTACGAGCAGTACTTC.

This sequence joins TRBV13 and TRBJ2-3; TRBD2 aligns across 12 bases. Trimming took 5 bases from V and 2 from J; bases not matched to a gene: 11. The CDR3 covers 18 residues. CDR1 is PRHDT, CDR2 FYEKMQ, per germline (reference sequence). The CDR3 coding sequence is TGTGCCAGCAGCCCACCATACCTAGCGGGGGGGACCACAGATACGCAGTATTTT. This codes for CASSPPYLAGGTTDTQYF.

The sample holds many counts of this clonotype. As DNA, the CDR3 is TGCAGTGCCGCCCCCAGTGCCGGCAATCAGCCCCAGCATTTT. It codes for CSAAPSAGNQPQHF. The chain couples TRBV20-1 to TRBJ1-5; D gene unclear. CDR3 size: 14 residues. Trimming removed 6 bases at V and 2 bases at J, with 14 bases between. Germline V CDR1 and CDR2: DFQATT, SNEGSKA (reference sequence).

This clonotype was seen a handful of times. The CDR3 here is CASSLDIREKLFF. CDR3 coding DNA: TGTGCCAGCAGCTTGGACATTCGGGAAAAACTGTTTTTT. The chain recombines TRBV5-5 with TRBJ1-4; D uncertain. Trimming cost V 0 bases and J 8 bases, with 8 bases left between them. Germline CDR1 is SGHKS and CDR2 is YYEKEE (reference sequence). This CDR3 contains 13 residues. Together with reference TRBV5-5 and TRBJ1-4, the CDR3 gives the full variable domain: DAGVTQSPTHLIKTRGQQVTLRCSPISGHKSVSWYQQVLGQGPQFIFQYYEKEERGRGNFPDRFSARQFPNYSSELNVNALLLGDSALYLCASSLDIREKLFFGSGTQLSVL.

This chain joins TRBV28 and TRBJ1-2; no clear D. Trimming took off 6 bases at V and 1 base at J, with 18 bases between the two ends. The CDR3 is 16 amino acids. The germline gives CDR1 MDHEN, CDR2 SYDVKM. DNA of the CDR3: TGTGCCAGCAGCATCCCGCGGGTCCCCCTTAACTATGGCTACACCTTC. Translation gives CASSIPRVPLNYGYTF.

As for this clonotype: This may stem from a read error, because a much larger clone lies one nucleotide away. The CDR3 ends on some other residue instead of the conserved phenylalanine or tryptophan, so this is likely a read error. V is TRBV5-1 and J is TRBJ1-5, with D perhaps matching TRBD1 (6 bases). V was pared by 0 bases and J by 0 bases, with 10 bases between. This CDR3 has 16 residues. Germline-derived CDR1 and CDR2 are SGHRS and YFSETQ. CDR3 region: CASSLGEGVSNQPQHS. The CDR3 coding sequence is TGCGCCAGCAGCTTGGGGGAGGGGGTTAGCAATCAGCCCCAGCATTCT.

This chain connects TRBV29-1 to TRBJ1-1; D call uncertain. The germline V gene has CDR1 SQVTM and CDR2 ANQGSEA. V shed 6 bases and J shed 2 bases, with 10 bases lying between them. The CDR3 loop spans 12 amino acids. In DNA, the CDR3 is TGCAGCGTCCGTCGGAGCAACACTGAAGCTTTCTTT. Protein product: CSVRRSNTEAFF.

This clonotype has at least ten counts. The chain links TRBV28 to TRBJ1-2; TRBD1 matches 7 bases. Trimming at V came to 9 bases and at J to 2 bases, leaving 6 bases not matched to a gene. This CDR3 is built from 13 residues. CDR1 is MDHEN and CDR2 is SYDVKM in the germline V gene. The CDR3 sequence: CASTQGINYGYTF. DNA of the CDR3: TGTGCCAGTACACAGGGGATAAACTATGGCTACACCTTC.

This clonotype was counted at least ten times. The rearrangement links TRBV28 to TRBJ1-4, with TRBD1 matching over 8 bases. The CDR3 consists of 13 residues. The germline V gene has CDR1 MDHEN and CDR2 SYDVKM. With V trimmed by 3 bases and J by 8 bases, 2 bases remained unmatched. The CDR3 DNA reads TGTGCCAGCAGTTTGGGACAGGCCGAAAAACTGTTTTTT. Translated, it gives CASSLGQAEKLFF. The full variable domain, its missing parts supplied by reference TRBV28 and TRBJ1-4, is DVKVTQSSRYLVKRTGEKVFLECVQDMDHENMFWYRQDPGLGLRLIYFSYDVKMKEKGDIPEGYSVSREKKERFSLILESASTNQTSMYLCASSLGQAEKLFFGSGTQLSVL.

This clonotype has more than one count but fewer than ten. With a much larger clone just one base away, this may be a read error. The V call is TRBV6-1, the J call TRBJ1-5, with D perhaps matching TRBD1 (5 bases). Trimming stripped 4 bases from V and 7 bases from J, with 11 bases between. Germline CDR1 MNHNS, CDR2 SASEGT. The CDR3 length is 13 residues. CDR3 loop: CASSVGAEQPQHF. CDR3 DNA sequence: TGTGCCAGCAGTGTAGGGGCAGAACAGCCCCAGCATTTT.

The chain recombines TRBV19 with TRBJ1-5; maybe TRBD1 (5 bases). The germline gives CDR1 LNHDA, CDR2 SQIVND (reference sequence). Trimming shortened V by 2 bases and J by 4 bases, and 9 bases separated the two germline ends. The CDR3 runs 14 residues. CDR3 coding DNA: TGTGCCAGTAGTATACGGGGACGGAATCAGCCCCAGCATTTT. Its translation: CASSIRGRNQPQHF. The entire variable domain, with the rest obtained from reference TRBV19 and TRBJ1-5, is as follows: DGGITQSPKYLFRKEGQNVTLSCEQNLNHDAMYWYRQDPGQGLRLIYYSQIVNDFQKGDIAEGYSVSREKKESFPLTVTSAQKNPTAFYLCASSIRGRNQPQHFGDGTRLSIL.

As for this clonotype: An end of the junction differs from the germline gene, which may be a read error. The V call is TRBV6-1, the J call TRBJ1-5, with D possibly being TRBD1 (6 bases). There are 12 residues in the CDR3. Germline V lookup: CDR1 MNHNS, CDR2 SASEGT. CDR3: CASMGGNRPQHF. Here the CDR3 DNA reads TGTGCCAGCATGGGGGGCAATCGGCCCCAGCATTTT.

In this sample, this clonotype turned up many times. The chain couples TRBV20-1 to TRBJ1-2, with no clear D. The germline V gene encodes CDR1 DFQATT and CDR2 SNEGSKA (reference sequence). The V end lost 0 bases, the J end lost 3 bases, and 14 bases lay between the germline ends. This CDR3 is 15 amino acids long. The CDR3 is CSARDLRARDYGYTF. The CDR3 DNA reads TGCAGTGCTAGAGATTTACGGGCTCGGGACTATGGCTACACCTTC.

This clonotype has a count of ten or more. The chain links TRBV7-2 to TRBJ1-5, with 8 bases fitting TRBD1. The CDR3 is 14 amino acids. The J segment lost 7 bases and the V segment lost 3 bases, leaving 5 bases of the junction unmatched. Germline CDR1 SGHTA, CDR2 FQGNSA. The CDR3 sequence: CASSFDRGGQPQHF. The CDR3 bases are TGTGCCAGCAGCTTCGACAGGGGCGGCCAGCCCCAGCATTTT. Full variable domain (remainder filled in from reference TRBV7-2 and TRBJ1-5): GAGVSQSPSNKVTEKGKDVELRCDPISGHTALYWYRQSLGQGLEFLIYFQGNSAPDKSGLPSDRFSAERTGGSVSTLTIQRTQQEDSAVYLCASSFDRGGQPQHFGDGTRLSIL.

This clonotype was recorded many times. The chain links TRBV7-9 to TRBJ2-5; 7 bases fit TRBD2. CDR3 length equals 15 residues. The V and J ends lost 3 bases and 1 base, in that order; junction bases with no gene match: 5. Germline CDR1 is SEHNR and CDR2 is FQNEAQ (reference sequence). The CDR3 sequence is CASSFYTGGQETQYF. The CDR3 region has the DNA TGTGCCAGCAGCTTTTATACGGGGGGCCAAGAGACCCAGTACTTC.

The sample holds many counts of this clonotype. CDR3 region: CASSPPDRPSREQYF. The CDR3 nucleotides are TGTGCCAGCAGCCCTCCGGACAGGCCTTCTCGGGAGCAGTACTTC. The J gene is TRBJ2-7, the V gene TRBV11-2; 7 bases are shared with TRBD1. The CDR3 runs 15 residues. Germline CDR1 SGHAT, CDR2 FQNNGV. After removal of 5 bases from V and 7 bases from J, the junction contained 14 bases not matched to a gene.

This clonotype was counted between two and nine times. V and J are TRBV6-1 and TRBJ2-2; TRBD2 is a possible D gene (7 bases). The ends were cut back, 2 bases at V and 6 bases at J, with 19 bases in the middle. CDR3 length: 17 amino acids. Germline V gene data show CDR1 as MNHNS and CDR2 as SASEGT. CDR3 loop: CASSERGWGGPAGELFF. The CDR3 nucleotides are TGTGCCAGCAGTGAACGGGGTTGGGGGGGCCCAGCCGGGGAGCTGTTTTTT.